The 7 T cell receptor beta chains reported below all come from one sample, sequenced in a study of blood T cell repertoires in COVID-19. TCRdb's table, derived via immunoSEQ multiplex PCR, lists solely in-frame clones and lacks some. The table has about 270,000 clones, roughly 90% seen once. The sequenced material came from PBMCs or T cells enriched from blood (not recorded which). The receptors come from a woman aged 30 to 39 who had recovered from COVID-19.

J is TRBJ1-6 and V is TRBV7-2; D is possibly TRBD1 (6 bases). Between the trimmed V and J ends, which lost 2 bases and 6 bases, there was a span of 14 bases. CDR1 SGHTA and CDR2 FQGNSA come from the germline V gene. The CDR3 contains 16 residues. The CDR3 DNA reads TGTGCCAGCAGCTTATCGGCGGGGGCGCCTAATTCACCCCTCCACTTT. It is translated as CASSLSAGAPNSPLHF.

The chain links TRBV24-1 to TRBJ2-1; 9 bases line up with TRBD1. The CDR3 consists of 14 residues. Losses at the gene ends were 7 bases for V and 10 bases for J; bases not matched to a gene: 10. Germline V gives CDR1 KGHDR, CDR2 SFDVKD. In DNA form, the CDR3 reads TGTGCCACCAGCGGGACAGGGAATCTTCGCGAGCAGTTCTTC. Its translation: CATSGTGNLREQFF.

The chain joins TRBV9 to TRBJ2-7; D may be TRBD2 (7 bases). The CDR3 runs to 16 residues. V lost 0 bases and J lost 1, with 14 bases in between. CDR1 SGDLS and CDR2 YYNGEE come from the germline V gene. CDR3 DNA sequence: TGTGCCAGCAGCGTAGGGGAGGGGGGACTATCCTACGAGCAGTACTTC. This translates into CASSVGEGGLSYEQYF.

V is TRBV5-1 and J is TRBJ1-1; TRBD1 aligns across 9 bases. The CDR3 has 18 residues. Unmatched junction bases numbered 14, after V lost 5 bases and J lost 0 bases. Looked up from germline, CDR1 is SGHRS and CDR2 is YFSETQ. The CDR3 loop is CASRFAPGQGGMNTEAFF. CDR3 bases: TGCGCCAGCAGGTTTGCCCCGGGACAGGGAGGAATGAACACTGAAGCTTTCTTT.

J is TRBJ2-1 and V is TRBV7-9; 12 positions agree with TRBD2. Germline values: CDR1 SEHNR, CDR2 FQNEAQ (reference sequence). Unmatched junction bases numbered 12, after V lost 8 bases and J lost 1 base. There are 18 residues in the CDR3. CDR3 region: CASGGGTSGYHSYNEQFF. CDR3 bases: TGTGCCAGCGGGGGAGGGACTAGCGGGTATCATTCCTACAATGAGCAGTTCTTC.

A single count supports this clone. The CDR3 nucleotides read TGCGCCAGCAGCTTGGTTCAGGGCGGACCCTTATCCTCTAACTATGGCTACACCTTC. Amino acid sequence: CASSLVQGGPLSSNYGYTF. J is TRBJ1-2 and V is TRBV5-1; a weak D match, TRBD1 (5 bases). There are 19 residues in the CDR3. Trimming cost V 0 bases and J 0 bases, with 21 bases left between them. From germline, CDR1 is SGHRS and CDR2 YFSETQ.

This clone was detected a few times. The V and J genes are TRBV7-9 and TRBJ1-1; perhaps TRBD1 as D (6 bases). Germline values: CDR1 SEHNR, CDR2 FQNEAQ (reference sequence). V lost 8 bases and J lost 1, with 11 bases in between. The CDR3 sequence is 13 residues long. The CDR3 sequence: CASVKTGNTEAFF. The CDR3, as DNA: TGTGCCAGCGTTAAGACAGGGAACACTGAAGCTTTCTTT.